The entry below describes one TCR beta chain. Its antigen remains unidentified. The source of the sample is a study of response to subunit inactivated influenza vaccine. Points from the study as a whole: The authors put forward the suggestion that each seasonal influenza vaccination may bring in only a limited number of new T cells.

One entry per CDR3 protein results from TCRdb running MiXCR on the RT-PCR reads. The table has about 520,000 distinct CDR3 sequences, 6.5% to 8% seen once. Germline V gene lookup returns CDR1 SGHRS and CDR2 YFSETQ. The junction had 12 bases not matched to a gene; V was cut back by 4 bases and J by 4 bases. The length of the CDR3 is 16 residues. Sequenced material: PBMCs from blood, taken around 2 years after vaccination. This receptor was taken from a man aged 50-75 years who received an inactivated influenza vaccine. The rearrangement uses TRBV5-1 and TRBJ2-5, with 8 bases lining up with TRBD1. This CDR3 reads CASSGRLQGVVETQYF. For the CDR3, the DNA is TGCGCCAGCAGCGGGCGTCTACAGGGGGTCGTAGAGACCCAGTACTTC.